A single sample is the source of the 24 T cell receptor beta chains below, sequenced in a study of T cell changes during pregnancy in multiple sclerosis (dated by TCRdb to about 2019). The library relied on the immunoSEQ multiplex PCR assay. What TCRdb holds here is the immuneACCESS table cut down to in-frame rearrangements. Part of the clones is not present; checked against another copy, under half of the missing clones reflect an unresolved V gene, and the others are unexplained. This sample comprises roughly 89,000 clones, around 93% of them detected only once. 2% to 2.5% of the sample is held by the ten biggest clonotypes. The sequencing here drew on peripheral blood, taken in the third trimester of pregnancy. These receptor sequences come from a female donor with multiple sclerosis, enrolled in a pregnancy study.

The genes are TRBV2 and TRBJ2-3, with 9 nucleotides matching TRBD2. Per germline, CDR1 SNHLY and CDR2 FYNNEI. The V and J ends lost 2 bases and 0 bases, in that order; junction bases with no gene match: 3. CDR3 length equals 16 residues. The CDR3 region has the DNA TGTGCCAGCAGTGAATTCACTAGCGGGAGCACAGATACGCAGTATTTT. The encoded protein is CASSEFTSGSTDTQYF.

The chain recombines TRBV14 with TRBJ2-1, with 7 positions matching TRBD2. From germline, CDR1 is SGHDN and CDR2 FVKESK. V was clipped by 0 bases and J by 11 bases; unmatched bases: 7. CDR3 size: 14 residues. CDR3 DNA sequence: TGTGCCAGCAGCCAAGACCTGCTAGCGGAACAGCAGTTCTTC. It is translated as CASSQDLLAEQQFF. The full variable domain, in which reference TRBV14 and TRBJ2-1 provide the parts outside the CDR3, is EAGVTQFPSHSVIEKGQTVTLRCDPISGHDNLYWYRRVMGKEIKFLLHFVKESKQDESGMPNNRFLAERTGGTYSTLKVQPAELEDSGVYFCASSQDLLAEQQFFGPGTRLTVL.

This rearrangement joins TRBV7-2 to TRBJ1-5; the D is unclear. The CDR3 runs to 13 residues. Germline CDR1 is SGHTA and CDR2 is FQGNSA. V was pared by 5 bases and J by 5 bases, with 10 bases between. CDR3 DNA sequence: TGTGCCAGCAGCCCCAACACCCATCAGCCCCAGCATTTT. This translates into CASSPNTHQPQHF.

The rearrangement uses TRBV30 and TRBJ2-1; D gene unclear. Germline-derived CDR1 and CDR2 are GTSNPN and SVGIG (reference sequence). There are 15 residues in the CDR3. V lost 0 bases, J lost 1 base, and 10 bases lay in between. The CDR3 loop is CAWSVQRNSYNEQFF. The CDR3 bases are TGTGCCTGGAGTGTACAGAGAAATTCCTACAATGAGCAGTTCTTC.

The chain carries TRBV6-5 and TRBJ2-5, with 7 bases identical to TRBD2. CDR3 length equals 14 residues. The trim removed 8 bases at V and 0 bases at J, leaving 6 bases unmatched. Per the germline V gene, CDR1 is MNHEY and CDR2 is SVGAGI. CDR3 loop: CASGRGPYQETQYF. In DNA, the CDR3 is TGTGCCAGCGGGAGGGGACCGTACCAAGAGACCCAGTACTTC.

The J gene is TRBJ2-5, the V gene TRBV4-1; 7 bases agree with TRBD1. Unmatched junction bases numbered 18, after V lost 3 bases and J lost 2 bases. Germline CDR1 and CDR2: MGHRA and YSYEKL. This CDR3 region has 19 residues. CDR3 in DNA: TGCGCCAGCAGCCAGGCCCCCGGGACAGCCCTATCTTCTCAAGAGACCCAGTACTTC. It specifies CASSQAPGTALSSQETQYF.

The gene calls are TRBV5-1 and TRBJ1-1; 7 bases are shared with TRBD1. V lost 4 bases to trimming and J lost 8 bases; unmatched junction nucleotides: 8. CDR3 size: 13 residues. Germline lookup yields CDR1 SGHRS and CDR2 YFSETQ. CDR3 DNA sequence: TGCGCCAGCAGCCTCTCCGGGACAGAAGAAGCTTTCTTT. Amino acids: CASSLSGTEEAFF.

V is TRBV19 and J is TRBJ1-4; D is unresolved. Deletions cut 3 bases from V and 17 bases from J, with 37 bases between. Germline V CDR1 and CDR2: LNHDA, SQIVND (reference sequence). The CDR3 contains 19 residues. The CDR3 DNA reads as TGTGCCAGTAGTATCTCCCTTATCCAGCGTGCTCAAACTGTTTTCCCGGAATTTTTT. Translating it yields CASSISLIQRAQTVFPEFF.

This chain uses TRBV18 with TRBJ2-5; D may be TRBD1 (5 bases). The germline V gene encodes CDR1 KGHSH and CDR2 LQKENI. The CDR3 runs to 14 residues. Deletions cut 3 bases from V and 8 bases from J, with 16 bases between. CDR3 region: CASSPSLQDGTQYF. CDR3 sequence (DNA): TGTGCCAGCTCACCGAGTTTACAGGACGGAACCCAGTACTTC.

This sequence joins TRBV28 and TRBJ2-7; no clear D. Germline V gene lookup returns CDR1 MDHEN and CDR2 SYDVKM. The CDR3 consists of 14 residues. V was trimmed by 3 bases and J by 0 bases, leaving 9 bases between them. CDR3 bases: TGTGCCAGCAGTTTGAGCTGGAGCTCCTACGAGCAGTACTTC. Translation: CASSLSWSSYEQYF. The complete variable domain, with remaining parts taken from reference TRBV28 and TRBJ2-7, reads DVKVTQSSRYLVKRTGEKVFLECVQDMDHENMFWYRQDPGLGLRLIYFSYDVKMKEKGDIPEGYSVSREKKERFSLILESASTNQTSMYLCASSLSWSSYEQYFGPGTRLTVT.

The chain links TRBV10-3 to TRBJ2-7; D might be TRBD2 (6 bases). CDR1 is ENHRY and CDR2 is SYGVKD in the germline V gene. Deletions cut 3 bases from V and 1 base from J, with 7 bases between. This CDR3 comprises 13 residues. DNA for the CDR3: TGTGCCATCAGTGACGGGGGATCCTACGAGCAGTACTTC. Its protein product is CAISDGGSYEQYF.

The V and J genes are TRBV19 and TRBJ2-3; TRBD1 might be the D (5 bases). The CDR3 loop spans 17 amino acids. Germline CDR1 reads LNHDA; CDR2 reads SQIVND (reference sequence). Trimming stripped 5 bases from V and 2 bases from J, with 20 bases between. The CDR3 spells CASSLDSPGTPTDTQYF. The CDR3 DNA reads TGTGCCAGTAGTCTCGACAGCCCGGGTACTCCCACAGATACGCAGTATTTT.

The chain has TRBV27 and TRBJ2-5, with TRBD2 identical over 13 bases. Germline V gene data show CDR1 as MNHEY and CDR2 as SMNVEV (reference sequence). V lost 6 bases and J lost 7; bases outside the gene matches: 5. CDR3 length equals 14 residues. This CDR3 is CASRGTSGIVTQYF. The CDR3 DNA reads as TGTGCCAGCAGGGGGACTAGCGGGATCGTGACCCAGTACTTC.

This chain joins TRBV7-9 and TRBJ2-7; the D gene is possibly TRBD2 (5 bases). Germline V gene data show CDR1 as SEHNR and CDR2 as FQNEAQ (reference sequence). The CDR3 spans 12 residues. Trimming left V 2 bases short and J 4 bases short, with 6 bases between. CDR3: CASSLTGYEQYF. The CDR3 DNA sequence: TGTGCCAGCAGCTTAACGGGGTACGAGCAGTACTTC.

The chain couples TRBV7-3 to TRBJ2-3; the match to TRBD2 covers 11 bases. The germline V gene encodes CDR1 SGHTA and CDR2 FQGTGA. This CDR3 has 14 amino acids. V shed 5 bases and J 6 bases; nucleotides not matched to a gene: 4. CDR3 amino acids: CASSILAGVDTQYF. CDR3 in DNA: TGTGCCAGCAGCATACTAGCGGGAGTGGATACGCAGTATTTT.

A few counts support this clone. The chain has TRBV19 and TRBJ1-2, with 7 bases that match TRBD1. Germline assignment: CDR1 LNHDA and CDR2 SQIVND (reference sequence). The CDR3 loop spans 13 amino acids. Losses at the gene ends were 5 bases for V and 8 bases for J; bases not matched to a gene: 8. The CDR3 sequence: CASSATGSSGYTF. The DNA of the CDR3 is TGTGCCAGTAGTGCGACAGGGTCGTCGGGCTACACCTTC.

The gene calls are TRBV21-1 and TRBJ1-1; the table calls TRBD1, which could not be checked here. TRBV21-1 is shown as a pseudogene. The CDR3 contains 13 residues. The CDR3 DNA follows: TGTGCCAGCGGGACAGGGGGGTCCCTTGAAGCTTTCTTT. Protein: CASGTGGSLEAFF.

The chain has TRBV10-3 and TRBJ1-5, with D unclear. Germline lookup yields CDR1 ENHRY and CDR2 SYGVKD. Trimming pared 5 bases from V and 1 base from J, leaving 9 bases between. The CDR3 extends over 14 amino acids. CDR3 DNA: TGTGCCATCAGTCAACAGTTCAGCAATCAGCCCCAGCATTTT. Amino acid sequence: CAISQQFSNQPQHF.

This clone was counted between two and nine times. The genes are TRBV7-2 and TRBJ1-5; D unresolved. V shed 1 base and J shed 4 bases, with 8 bases lying between them. The length of the CDR3 is 14 residues. Per the germline V gene, CDR1 is SGHTA and CDR2 is FQGNSA. The CDR3 here is CASSLGGWNQPQHF. The DNA for the CDR3 is TGTGCCAGCAGCTTAGGAGGCTGGAATCAGCCCCAGCATTTT.

V is TRBV2 and J is TRBJ2-1; TRBD2 matches 10 bases. Germline CDR1 SNHLY, CDR2 FYNNEI. V gave up 0 bases and J gave up 6 bases; unmatched junction bases: 8. The CDR3 totals 17 residues. The CDR3, as DNA: TGTGCCAGCAGTGAAGCCGCGACTAGCGGGCGGGTCAATGAGCAGTTCTTC. Translating it yields CASSEAATSGRVNEQFF.

Only one count was recorded for this clone. The chain couples TRBV6-1 to TRBJ2-7; possible D gene TRBD1, 6 bases. The length of the CDR3 is 17 residues. Trimming pared 4 bases from V and 2 bases from J, leaving 21 bases between. Germline CDR1 reads MNHNS; CDR2 reads SASEGT. The CDR3: CASSALARGWATYEQYF. The CDR3 region has the DNA TGTGCCAGCAGTGCTTTAGCGAGGGGGTGGGCCACCTACGAGCAGTACTTC.

V gene TRBV6-1 combines with J gene TRBJ2-1, with D maybe TRBD1 (5 bases). Germline CDR1 is MNHNS and CDR2 is SASEGT. CDR3 length: 14 amino acids. The V end was cut by 4 bases, the J end by 7 bases, with 14 bases between. The CDR3 DNA is TGTGCCAGCAGTGGGGTTCAGGGTTCAAATGAGCAGTTCTTC. Encoded protein: CASSGVQGSNEQFF.

This chain links TRBV5-1 with TRBJ2-7; D is possibly TRBD2 (6 bases). This CDR3 has 14 residues. Germline V gives CDR1 SGHRS, CDR2 YFSETQ. The V end was cut by 0 bases, the J end by 3 bases, with 10 bases between. The CDR3 DNA sequence: TGCGCCAGCAGCTTGGAGCGGGCGGACTACGAGCAGTACTTC. Translating gives CASSLERADYEQYF.

V gene TRBV11-3 combines with J gene TRBJ2-2; 7 bases are shared with TRBD2. The V gene end was trimmed by 5 bases and the J gene end by 6 bases; junction bases not matched to a gene: 6. Germline CDR1 SGHNT, CDR2 YENEEA. CDR3 length equals 14 residues. This CDR3 is CASSLTSWAGELFF. The CDR3 DNA is TGTGCCAGCAGCCTGACTAGCTGGGCCGGGGAGCTGTTTTTT.